This passage covers 9 T cell receptor beta chains from one sample sequenced in a study of vaccination effects on CD4 cells after COVID-19. These TCRs' antigens remain unknown. Here immunoSEQ multiplex PCR was the method, and the copy in TCRdb shows in-frame clones only, minus some. This sample carries about 25,000 clones, over 70% of them seen once, and the ten largest clones take 23%. Antigen-specific CD4+ T cells were first expanded with viral peptide pools by the ViraFEST assay and only then sequenced. On roughly day 10 of culture, CD4+ T cells were separated out. All study participants received two doses of BNT162b2 or mRNA-1273 vaccine. Sample: CD4+ T cells from PBMCs cultured with HCoV-NL63 spike peptides, taken after COVID-19 vaccination. These receptors all come from a human donor who received a COVID-19 vaccine.

This clone appeared a few times. V usage is TRBV24-1 and J usage is TRBJ2-1; the match to TRBD2 covers 8 bases. The CDR3 covers 14 residues. J lost 8 bases, V lost 5 bases, and 7 bases had no gene match. Germline V lookup: CDR1 KGHDR, CDR2 SFDVKD. As DNA, the CDR3 is TGTGCCACCAGTGTTGGACTAGCTATACATGAGCAGTTCTTC. Its protein is CATSVGLAIHEQFF.

This chain links TRBV7-6 with TRBJ2-3, with 7 bases aligning to TRBD2. This CDR3 contains 17 residues. Germline values: CDR1 SGHVS, CDR2 FNYEAQ. V shed 1 base and J 0 bases; nucleotides not matched to a gene: 7. CDR3 loop: CASSLVAGALSTDTQYF. The CDR3, as DNA: TGTGCCAGCAGCTTAGTTGCGGGAGCCCTTAGCACAGATACGCAGTATTTT.

This clone was detected only once. The rearrangement joins TRBV19 to TRBJ2-3; 11 bases map to TRBD2. The germline V gene encodes CDR1 LNHDA and CDR2 SQIVND (reference sequence). J lost 1 base, V lost 5 bases, and 14 bases had no gene match. The CDR3 length is 19 residues. CDR3 sequence: CASSFTTSGSILGTDTQYF. The CDR3 DNA sequence: TGTGCCAGTAGTTTTACCACTAGCGGGAGCATCCTTGGCACAGATACGCAGTATTTT. Together with reference TRBV19 and TRBJ2-3, the CDR3 gives the full variable domain: DGGITQSPKYLFRKEGQNVTLSCEQNLNHDAMYWYRQDPGQGLRLIYYSQIVNDFQKGDIAEGYSVSREKKESFPLTVTSAQKNPTAFYLCASSFTTSGSILGTDTQYFGPGTRLTVL.

The rearrangement uses TRBV7-6 and TRBJ2-2; no clear D. Germline CDR1 is SGHVS and CDR2 is FNYEAQ. Trimming took off 0 bases at V and 4 bases at J, with 15 bases between the two ends. The CDR3 extends over 17 amino acids. The CDR3: CASSLANAYWGTGELFF. The CDR3 nucleotides read TGTGCCAGCAGCTTAGCGAACGCCTACTGGGGCACCGGGGAGCTGTTTTTT.

The rearrangement joins TRBV19 to TRBJ1-2, with D perhaps TRBD1 (5 bases). CDR3 length equals 15 residues. Germline CDR1 is LNHDA and CDR2 is SQIVND (reference sequence). V gave up 4 bases and J gave up 1 base, with 13 bases separating them. CDR3 sequence (DNA): TGTGCCAGTAGTACAACTTTTCAGGGTAACTATGGCTACACCTTC. Protein sequence: CASSTTFQGNYGYTF.

The count of this clone is one. The V call is TRBV28, the J call TRBJ2-1, with 7 bases lining up with TRBD1. Unmatched junction bases numbered 5, after V lost 6 bases and J lost 0 bases. Germline V gene data show CDR1 as MDHEN and CDR2 as SYDVKM. The length of the CDR3 is 15 residues. The CDR3 bases are TGTGCCAGCAGCTCGACAGGGATCTCCTACAATGAGCAGTTCTTC. As protein: CASSSTGISYNEQFF. Supplemented by reference TRBV28 and TRBJ2-1, the full variable domain reads DVKVTQSSRYLVKRTGEKVFLECVQDMDHENMFWYRQDPGLGLRLIYFSYDVKMKEKGDIPEGYSVSREKKERFSLILESASTNQTSMYLCASSSTGISYNEQFFGPGTRLTVL.

The chain's CDR3 is CASSPTGGDSNQPQHF. The CDR3 region has the DNA TGTGCCAGCAGCCCGACAGGGGGCGATAGCAATCAGCCCCAGCATTTT. The V gene is TRBV7-2, the J gene TRBJ1-5; 10 bases line up with TRBD1. The CDR3 runs 16 residues. Unmatched junction bases numbered 4, after V lost 5 bases and J lost 0 bases. The germline V gene has CDR1 SGHTA and CDR2 FQGNSA.

The V call is TRBV6-1, the J call TRBJ1-3; D gene ambiguous. With 1 base removed from V and 0 bases from J, the gap between germline ends came to 7 bases. Germline V gene sequence: CDR1 MNHNS, CDR2 SASEGT. This CDR3 region has 15 residues. CDR3 region: CASSEGSNSGNTIYF. The DNA of the CDR3 is TGTGCCAGCAGTGAAGGCAGTAACTCTGGAAACACCATATATTTT.

The gene calls are TRBV9 and TRBJ2-3; D uncertain. Germline V gene lookup returns CDR1 SGDLS and CDR2 YYNGEE. This CDR3 has 14 amino acids. Trimming left V 0 bases short and J 0 bases short, with 5 bases between. The CDR3 here is CASSVAGSTDTQYF. Written as DNA, the CDR3 is TGTGCCAGCAGCGTAGCTGGGAGCACAGATACGCAGTATTTT.